The rows below give T cell receptor beta chains drawn from one sample of a study of blood T cell repertoires in COVID-19. Libraries were prepared by immunoSEQ multiplex PCR; TCRdb keeps only in-frame clonotypes and omits some of them. The sample yields some 110,000 clones, roughly nine tenths seen once. The sample was peripheral blood. The receptor source for this set is a human donor in a cohort sampled during active COVID-19. The CDR3 runs from the conserved cysteine through the conserved F or W.

v_call	j_call	cdr3_aa
TRBV13	TRBJ2-1	CASSLGLGVNEQFF
TRBV13	TRBJ2-5	CASSLVSGGYQETQYF
TRBV5-1	TRBJ1-2	CASRLVETYGYTF
TRBV9	TRBJ1-2	CASSVGDGYTF
TRBV5-1	TRBJ1-2	CASSAQTGNYGYTF
TRBV28	TRBJ1-1	CASSLSDGGNTEAFF
TRBV7-9	TRBJ2-7	CASSSSGTGGNEQYF
TRBV30	TRBJ2-7	CAWRPGAGSVEQYF
TRBV6-2/TRBV6-3	TRBJ2-7	CASSYSGGYSYDEQYF
TRBV6-5	TRBJ2-5	CASRFGGAKTQYF
TRBV30	TRBJ2-3	CAWGRQGFSTDTQYF
TRBV9	TRBJ1-3	CASSVRGSGNTIYF
TRBV11-3	TRBJ2-6	CASSQGGTGANVLTF
TRBV20-1	TRBJ1-1	CSAVRNTEAFF
TRBV4-2	TRBJ2-1	CASSESARLAGYPDNEQFF
TRBV11-2	TRBJ2-5	CASSLDTGRISGETQYF
TRBV19	TRBJ2-7	CASSISGMDPPNYYEQYF
TRBV5-4	TRBJ2-1	CASSLDRITYNEQFF
TRBV5-4	TRBJ2-3	CASSFRGSGDTDTQYF
TRBV4-1	TRBJ2-7	CASSHSGQGAAYEQYF
TRBV7-2	TRBJ2-1	CASSLSMYEQFF
TRBV5-1	TRBJ2-1	CASSRGQPGEQFF
TRBV4-1	TRBJ1-2	CASSADYRGPDYGYTF
TRBV24-1	TRBJ1-2	CATSDWEVGYTF
TRBV5-1	TRBJ2-1	CASSSRLAGGPGAGDEQFF
TRBV6-6	TRBJ2-1	CASIKSVSYNEQFF
TRBV7-9	TRBJ2-3	CASSPDSSTDTQYF
TRBV2	TRBJ1-3	CASSETPGNTIYF
TRBV5-1	TRBJ1-4	CASSLEAGKNEKLFF
TRBV4-2	TRBJ2-5	CASSQDLGAGGPQETQYF
TRBV5-1	TRBJ2-5	CASSHGQAQETQYF
TRBV30	TRBJ2-7	CAWTPSGNSYEQYF
TRBV6-5	TRBJ2-5	CASSYAGYQETQYF
TRBV7-2	TRBJ1-1	CASSSGGVDEAFF
TRBV6-4	TRBJ2-1	CASSPTSGGANEQFF
TRBV5-4	TRBJ1-1	CASSPGQGVLGTEAFF
TRBV5-6	TRBJ2-3	CASSQSRGNYPPDTDTQYF
TRBV6-5	TRBJ1-4	CASSFRTGLEKLFF
TRBV27	TRBJ1-2	CASSLQGPYGYTF
TRBV5-1	TRBJ2-7	CASSLQGLYEQYF
TRBV6-4	TRBJ1-6	CASRGRGRLYNSPLHF
TRBV11-2	TRBJ2-3	CASSLDPAGGDTQYF
TRBV13	TRBJ1-1	CANSEGANTEAFF
TRBV27	TRBJ2-7	CASSSTRYYEQYF
TRBV7-8	TRBJ2-5	CASSLNRVPAQETQYF
TRBV19	TRBJ1-1	CATSAFTGVGEAFF
TRBV5-1	TRBJ2-3	CASSLDRSTDTQYF
TRBV4-3	TRBJ2-7	CASSQVAERAYEQYF
TRBV7-9	TRBJ1-6	CASSLGPLDNHSPLHF
TRBV6-2/TRBV6-3	TRBJ1-1	CASSRTGENTEAFF
TRBV30	TRBJ1-1	CAWRIGQQRTEAFF
TRBV30	TRBJ2-7	CAWSGNEQTTYEQYF
TRBV28	TRBJ2-3	CASSLTGPASTDTQYF
TRBV27	TRBJ2-7	CASSWRSSYEQYF